This TCR beta chain was captured in a study of OX40 agonist ivuxolimab in advanced cancers. Turning to the overall study: Ivuxolimab, which targeted the costimulatory receptor OX40 (CD134), was an agonistic, fully human IgG2 monoclonal antibody. The purpose of peripheral TCRbeta sequencing was to test whether ivuxolimab changed TCR sequence diversity and led to clonal T-cell expansion. Partial responses occurred in three dose-escalation patients, of whom one had hepatocellular carcinoma and two had cutaneous melanoma. Intravenous ivuxolimab was administered to patients every 2 weeks at six dose levels: 0.01, 0.1, 0.3, 1.5, 3 and 10 mg/kg. The dose-escalation cohort was roughly 87% male with a mean age of about 58 years, ranging from about 23 to 85. Of the approximately 50 dose-escalation patients, hepatocellular carcinoma was present in around 20, melanoma in some 15, renal cell carcinoma in 9 and head and neck cancer in 9. Patients were allowed to have had prior anti-PD-1, anti-PD-L1 or anti-CTLA-4 therapy, and around 40% of the dose-escalation patients had previously received checkpoint inhibitors. The monotherapy dose-escalation portion (N of about 49 patients) of the phase I ivuxolimab trial is reported in the paper.

Points the paper makes about the study in general: Low levels of normalized T-cell clonal expansion were also seen in some patients who did not respond. After ivuxolimab, expanded clones were on average more numerous among CD8+ T cells than among CD4+ T cells. Clonal expansion of both CD4+ and CD8+ blood T cells was observed from baseline to week 6 at doses 0.1 to 3.0 mg/kg. Which antigens the clonally expanded peripheral T cells were specific for was not determined. In the 0.1-3.0 mg/kg groups, partial responders had among the lowest normalized peripheral clonal expansion, particularly in CD8+ T cells.

For this clone: The target of this receptor is not known. Base qualities are not recorded, but no much larger clone differs from it by a single base.

To sequence the TCRbeta CDR3 region, genomic DNA was isolated from the sorted cells. The immunoSEQ Assay was used for sequencing of TCRbeta CDR3 regions. As stored in TCRdb, this immuneACCESS dataset retains in-frame rearrangements with V and J assigned. A fraction of the clones does not appear; measured against another copy, unresolved V genes explain less than half of the discrepancy, and the remainder lacks a known reason. Across this sample there are around 53,000 clones, with about 88% seen only once. Jointly, the top ten make up 6.9% of the sample. Patients with autoimmune disease history or receiving systemic immunosuppression were excluded from the trial. In every dose cohort, peripheral blood was drawn for TCR sequencing at baseline, cycle 4 day 1, and cycle 7 day 1. Samples came from an open-label, multicenter, first-in-human phase I dose-escalation trial of ivuxolimab. Adults with locally advanced or metastatic melanoma, renal cell, hepatocellular, or head and neck squamous cell carcinoma were enrolled in the trial. Before TCR sequencing, CD4+ and CD8+ T cells were separately sorted from peripheral blood.

The junction shows trimming of 1 base on V and 3 bases on J, plus 3 bases between the germline ends. The CDR3 starts with the cysteine, ends with the phenylalanine, and has 12 residues. The entry retains the CDR3 DNA only, 36 bases that are in frame from base 1. CDR1 and CDR2 were assigned from the germline V gene as SGHTS and YDEGEE. The sequence was obtained from an adult with an advanced solid tumor such as melanoma, head and neck, liver or kidney cancer. This material consisted of CD4+ or CD8+ T cells sorted from blood, taken in a trial of the OX40 agonist ivuxolimab. The chain was built from TRBV5-8 and TRBJ2-3; confidence is insufficient to name the D gene. The CDR3 sequence is CASSLMTDTQYF. The nucleotides read TGTGCCAGCAGCTTGATGACAGATACGCAGTATTTT.